The 28 T cell receptor beta chains in this list originate from one sample, sequenced in a study of chemoradiotherapy in HPV16-positive cancers. Method: immunoSEQ multiplex PCR; TCRdb's copy keeps in-frame clones and lacks some. The sample lists around 11,000 clones, over 70% occurring once. This specimen was acquired from a patient who underwent chemoradiotherapy. These receptors came from a human donor with HPV-associated anogenital cancer.

The gene calls are TRBV30 and TRBJ1-2; D is ambiguous. Trimming cost V 4 bases and J 2 bases, with 17 bases left between them. Per the germline V gene, CDR1 is GTSNPN and CDR2 is SVGIG (reference sequence). The CDR3 spans 15 residues. DNA of the CDR3: TGTGCCTGGAAGGAGTCTTCGGGTTACAACTATGGCTACACCTTC. Translation: CAWKESSGYNYGYTF.

V is TRBV7-8 and J is TRBJ2-5; 9 bases are shared with TRBD2. J was trimmed by 4 bases and V by 7 bases; bases with no gene match: 10. CDR1 is SGHVS, CDR2 FQNEAQ, per germline. The CDR3 sequence is 15 residues long. Here the CDR3 DNA reads TGTGCCAGCAACCCGGGACTAGCAAAGGCAGAGACCCAGTACTTC. Its translation is CASNPGLAKAETQYF.

This clone was seen just once. This chain links TRBV2 with TRBJ2-7, with D possibly matching TRBD1 (5 bases). The V end was cut by 4 bases, the J end by 4 bases, with 8 bases between. The CDR3 totals 12 residues. Germline V gene lookup returns CDR1 SNHLY and CDR2 FYNNEI. CDR3 amino acids: CASSASGYEQYF. The CDR3 DNA sequence: TGTGCCAGCAGTGCCTCAGGGTACGAGCAGTACTTC.

The V gene is TRBV14, the J gene TRBJ2-7; 9 nucleotides match TRBD2. Germline loops: CDR1 SGHDN, CDR2 FVKESK. The CDR3 has 19 amino acids. The J segment lost 1 base and the V segment lost 0 bases, leaving 13 bases of the junction unmatched. The CDR3 spells CASSQESWLRLAASYEQYF. The CDR3 bases are TGTGCCAGCAGCCAAGAATCATGGCTGAGACTAGCGGCGTCCTACGAGCAGTACTTC.

The chain has TRBV18 and TRBJ1-5; D is unclear. This CDR3 has 14 amino acids. Trimming shortened V by 2 bases and J by 7 bases, and 12 bases separated the two germline ends. CDR1 and CDR2 from the germline V gene are KGHSH and LQKENI. The CDR3 nucleotides are TGTGCCAGCTCACCAGGCCAGGATCGGCAGCCCCAGCATTTT. Translation: CASSPGQDRQPQHF. Based on the CDR3 plus reference TRBV18 and TRBJ1-5, the full variable domain is NAGVMQNPRHLVRRRGQEARLRCSPMKGHSHVYWYRQLPEEGLKFMVYLQKENIIDESGMPKERFSAEFPKEGPSILRIQQVVRGDSAAYFCASSPGQDRQPQHFGDGTRLSIL.

The chain has TRBV19 and TRBJ1-2, with D possibly matching TRBD1 (5 bases). The V gene's germline CDR1 is LNHDA and CDR2 SQIVND (reference sequence). Trimming took 3 bases from V and 8 from J, leaving 16 bases between them. The CDR3 spans 14 residues. Here the CDR3 reads CASSISRGGSGYTF. The CDR3 coding sequence is TGTGCCAGTAGTATCTCCCGCGGGGGTAGCGGCTACACCTTC. The variable domain in full, completed from reference TRBV19 and TRBJ1-2, reads DGGITQSPKYLFRKEGQNVTLSCEQNLNHDAMYWYRQDPGQGLRLIYYSQIVNDFQKGDIAEGYSVSREKKESFPLTVTSAQKNPTAFYLCASSISRGGSGYTFGSGTRLTVV.

J is TRBJ2-2 and V is TRBV6-9; 8 bases align to TRBD1. Germline CDR1 reads MNHGY; CDR2 reads SVAAGI. CDR3 length: 14 residues. The trim removed 6 bases at V and 6 bases at J, leaving 6 bases unmatched. CDR3 nucleotide sequence: TGTGCCAGCAGGCCGGGACAGGCCGCCGGGGAGCTGTTTTTT. It yields the protein CASRPGQAAGELFF.

The V gene is TRBV30, the J gene TRBJ1-2, with 7 bases lining up with TRBD1. Germline V gene data show CDR1 as GTSNPN and CDR2 as SVGIG (reference sequence). The V segment lost 4 bases and the J segment 0 bases; nucleotides outside the gene matches: 5. The CDR3 is 14 residues long. The CDR3 is CAWIQDRPNYGYTF. CDR3 coding DNA: TGTGCCTGGATTCAGGACAGGCCTAACTATGGCTACACCTTC.

The chain recombines TRBV5-5 with TRBJ1-5, with 7 bases aligning to TRBD1. V shed 2 bases, J shed 6 bases, and the junction held 14 bases outside the gene matches. The CDR3 covers 17 residues. Germline CDR1 is SGHKS and CDR2 is YYEKEE (reference sequence). The CDR3 spells CASSLALIRQGLQPQHF. In DNA form, the CDR3 reads TGTGCCAGCAGCTTAGCCCTCATAAGACAGGGACTTCAGCCCCAGCATTTT.

The chain combines TRBV7-3 with TRBJ2-2; D is perhaps TRBD2 (5 bases). CDR1 and CDR2 from the germline V gene are SGHTA and FQGTGA. V lost 4 bases and J lost 3, with 12 bases in between. The CDR3 is 15 amino acids. CDR3 DNA: TGTGCCAGCAGCTCACTTGGACTCGACACCGGGGAGCTGTTTTTT. It translates to CASSSLGLDTGELFF. Drawing the rest from reference TRBV7-3 and TRBJ2-2, the complete variable domain is GAGVSQTPSNKVTEKGKYVELRCDPISGHTALYWYRQSLGQGPEFLIYFQGTGAADDSGLPNDRFFAVRPEGSVSTLKIQRTERGDSAVYLCASSSLGLDTGELFFGEGSRLTVL.

This clone was counted between two and nine times. This chain links TRBV6-4 with TRBJ2-7; a possible D gene is TRBD2 (5 bases). Trimming took off 6 bases at V and 5 bases at J, with 17 bases between the two ends. This CDR3 has 14 amino acids. Germline lookup yields CDR1 MRHNA and CDR2 SNTAGT. The CDR3 spells CASSKTSRDNEQYF. CDR3 nucleotide sequence: TGTGCCAGCAGCAAGACATCCCGGGATAACGAGCAGTACTTC.

The chain couples TRBV5-1 to TRBJ2-7, with a weak D call TRBD2 (5 bases). This CDR3 region has 15 residues. Germline CDR1 and CDR2: SGHRS and YFSETQ. V lost 4 bases, J lost 5 bases, and 19 bases lay in between. CDR3 protein: CASSLQVIARDEQYF. DNA of the CDR3: TGCGCCAGCAGCCTCCAAGTGATAGCGAGGGACGAGCAGTACTTC.

The rearrangement links TRBV27 to TRBJ1-1; D call uncertain. The germline CDR1 and CDR2 sequences are MNHEY and SMNVEV (reference sequence). V lost 2 bases to trimming and J lost 4 bases, with 8 bases between them. This CDR3 has 13 residues. The CDR3 spells CASSLGPFTEAFF. In DNA form, the CDR3 reads TGTGCCAGCAGTTTAGGCCCCTTCACTGAAGCTTTCTTT.

This clone was seen a handful of times. V gene TRBV28 combines with J gene TRBJ2-3, with 9 bases lining up with TRBD1. The germline gives CDR1 MDHEN, CDR2 SYDVKM. This CDR3 has 14 amino acids. The V gene end was trimmed by 6 bases and the J gene end by 3 bases; junction bases not matched to a gene: 4. The CDR3 DNA reads as TGTGCCAGCAGGGGGACAGGGAGGACAGATACGCAGTATTTT. It specifies CASRGTGRTDTQYF.

This clone was seen a few times. The chain couples TRBV7-2 to TRBJ1-1; 10 bases agree with TRBD1. This CDR3 comprises 15 residues. J gave up 2 bases and V 5 bases, and 5 bases lay outside the gene matches. The germline V gene has CDR1 SGHTA and CDR2 FQGNSA. The CDR3 sequence is CASSHGDRGNTEAFF. The CDR3 coding sequence is TGTGCCAGCAGCCACGGGGACAGGGGAAACACTGAAGCTTTCTTT.

This clone has a handful of counts. The rearrangement links TRBV6-1 to TRBJ2-3; weak D call: TRBD2 (5 bases). CDR3 size: 16 residues. Germline loops: CDR1 MNHNS, CDR2 SASEGT. V lost 6 bases, J lost 0 bases, and 16 bases lay in between. The CDR3 spells CASSESAGGSTDTQYF. The CDR3 DNA reads as TGTGCCAGCAGCGAATCAGCTGGCGGGAGCACAGATACGCAGTATTTT.

The chain is built from TRBV5-1 and TRBJ2-7; tentative D call: TRBD2 (5 bases). Trimming shortened V by 2 bases and J by 6 bases, and 12 bases separated the two germline ends. CDR3 length: 13 residues. CDR1 and CDR2 from the germline V gene are SGHRS and YFSETQ. The CDR3 is CASSFTSFGEQYF. DNA of the CDR3: TGCGCCAGCAGCTTTACTAGTTTCGGCGAGCAGTACTTC.

This clone has only one observation. This chain connects TRBV5-8 to TRBJ2-5; TRBD1 agrees at 7 bases. Germline CDR1 and CDR2: SGHTS and YDEGEE. With 0 bases clipped from V and 5 bases from J, the junction kept 7 bases outside the gene matches. The CDR3 runs to 15 residues. The CDR3 protein is CASSLEGGEGETQYF. The CDR3 nucleotides read TGTGCCAGCAGCTTGGAAGGGGGCGAGGGGGAGACCCAGTACTTC.

J is TRBJ2-2 and V is TRBV19; D may be TRBD2 (6 bases). The CDR3 is made up of 14 amino acids. CDR1 is LNHDA and CDR2 is SQIVND in the germline V gene (reference sequence). Trimming removed 8 bases at V and 5 bases at J, with 15 bases between. CDR3 sequence: CASRGLLGTGELFF. CDR3 sequence (DNA): TGTGCCAGTCGGGGACTTTTAGGTACCGGGGAGCTGTTTTTT.

The chain uses TRBV6-5 and TRBJ1-1; a possible D gene is TRBD1 (5 bases). Germline lookup yields CDR1 MNHEY and CDR2 SVGAGI. There are 15 residues in the CDR3. V lost 0 bases and J lost 3, with 11 bases in between. DNA for the CDR3: TGTGCCAGCAGTTACTCGAATGGGGGTGACACTGAAGCTTTCTTT. It encodes CASSYSNGGDTEAFF.

This clone appeared a single time. The J gene is TRBJ2-7, the V gene TRBV18, with D possibly called TRBD1 or TRBD2 (5 bases each). Germline assignment: CDR1 KGHSH and CDR2 LQKENI. The V gene lost 2 bases and the J gene lost 6 bases, with 11 bases spanning the gap. CDR3 length: 13 residues. The CDR3, as DNA: TGTGCCAGCTCACCAACGAGGGGAAGCGAGCAGTACGTC. Protein product: CASSPTRGSEQYV.

The chain has TRBV5-1 and TRBJ1-6; tentative D call: TRBD1 (5 bases). This CDR3 comprises 15 residues. The V end lost 2 bases, the J end lost 7 bases, and 13 bases lay between the germline ends. The germline CDR1 and CDR2 sequences are SGHRS and YFSETQ. The CDR3 region is CASSFRKGENSPLHF. The CDR3 nucleotides read TGCGCCAGCAGCTTTAGAAAAGGGGAGAATTCACCCCTCCACTTT.

This clone was seen only a few times. The J gene is TRBJ1-5, the V gene TRBV5-8, with no clear D. V was shortened by 1 base and J by 5 bases, with 7 bases between the two germline ends. CDR1 SGHTS and CDR2 YDEGEE come from the germline V gene. The CDR3 covers 13 residues. The CDR3 spells CASSLRTDQPQHF. The CDR3 DNA follows: TGTGCCAGCAGCTTGCGGACGGATCAGCCCCAGCATTTT. The complete variable domain, with remaining parts taken from reference TRBV5-8 and TRBJ1-5, reads EAGVTQSPTHLIKTRGQQATLRCSPISGHTSVYWYQQALGLGLQFLLWYDEGEERNRGNFPPRFSGRQFPNYSSELNVNALELEDSALYLCASSLRTDQPQHFGDGTRLSIL.

This chain joins TRBV2 and TRBJ1-3, with unresolved D. Trimming shortened V by 7 bases and J by 0 bases, and 13 bases separated the two germline ends. CDR3 size: 15 residues. CDR1 is SNHLY, CDR2 FYNNEI, per germline. The CDR3, as DNA: TGTGCCAGCACGCTCCGTGGTAGCTCTGGAAACACCATATATTTT. It specifies CASTLRGSSGNTIYF. The full variable domain, completed using reference TRBV2 and TRBJ1-3, is EPEVTQTPSHQVTQMGQEVILRCVPISNHLYFYWYRQILGQKVEFLVSFYNNEISEKSEIFDDQFSVERPDGSNFTLKIRSTKLEDSAMYFCASTLRGSSGNTIYFGEGSWLTVV.

This clone was observed a few times. This rearrangement joins TRBV28 to TRBJ1-6; a weak D match, TRBD1 (5 bases). V lost 5 bases and J lost 7, with 6 bases in between. Germline CDR1 is MDHEN and CDR2 is SYDVKM. This CDR3 has 12 amino acids. The CDR3 DNA reads as TGTGCCAGCAGTGCAGGGAATTCACCCCTCCACTTT. Residues: CASSAGNSPLHF.

The chain recombines TRBV14 with TRBJ2-3; 14 nucleotides line up with TRBD2. The CDR3 spans 21 residues. The germline gives CDR1 SGHDN, CDR2 FVKESK. With V trimmed by 0 bases and J by 3 bases, 14 bases remained unmatched. The CDR3 region has the DNA TGTGCCAGCAGCCAAGAGAAGGCATCCGCTGGGACTAGCGGGAGTACAGATACGCAGTATTTT. This gives the protein CASSQEKASAGTSGSTDTQYF.

The chain carries TRBV19 and TRBJ2-3, with D perhaps being TRBD1 or TRBD2 (6 bases each). Trimming took off 4 bases at V and 4 bases at J, with 9 bases between the two ends. The germline V gene encodes CDR1 LNHDA and CDR2 SQIVND (reference sequence). The CDR3 is made up of 13 amino acids. This CDR3 reads CASSRRGPDTQYF. The CDR3 DNA sequence: TGTGCCAGTAGTAGACGGGGGCCAGATACGCAGTATTTT.

The V gene is TRBV28, the J gene TRBJ1-2; possibly TRBD1 for D (5 bases). V lost 4 bases and J 1 base, leaving 16 bases between the germline ends. The CDR3 is made up of 16 amino acids. CDR1 and CDR2 (germline): MDHEN, SYDVKM. CDR3 region: CASSYDIAGVNYGYTF. The CDR3 region has the DNA TGTGCCAGCAGTTACGACATTGCGGGGGTTAACTATGGCTACACCTTC.